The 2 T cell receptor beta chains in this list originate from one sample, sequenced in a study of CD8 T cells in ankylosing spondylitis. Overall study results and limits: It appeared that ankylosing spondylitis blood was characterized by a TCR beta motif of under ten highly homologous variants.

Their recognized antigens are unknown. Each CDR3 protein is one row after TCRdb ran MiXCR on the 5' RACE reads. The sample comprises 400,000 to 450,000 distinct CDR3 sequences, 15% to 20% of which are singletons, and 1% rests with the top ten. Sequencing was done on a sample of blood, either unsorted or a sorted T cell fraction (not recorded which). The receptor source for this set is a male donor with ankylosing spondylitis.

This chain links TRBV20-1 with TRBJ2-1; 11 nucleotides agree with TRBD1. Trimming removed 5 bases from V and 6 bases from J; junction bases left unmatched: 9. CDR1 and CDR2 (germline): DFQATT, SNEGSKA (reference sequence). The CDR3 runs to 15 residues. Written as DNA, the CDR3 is TGCAGTGCTGACCAACCTGGGACAGGGGGCAATGAGCAGTTCTTC. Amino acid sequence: CSADQPGTGGNEQFF.

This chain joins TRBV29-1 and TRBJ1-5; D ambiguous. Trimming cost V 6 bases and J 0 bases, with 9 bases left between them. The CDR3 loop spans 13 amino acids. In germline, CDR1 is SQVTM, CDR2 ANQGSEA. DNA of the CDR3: TGCAGCGTCGAGGAGAATAGCAATCAGCCCCAGCATTTT. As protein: CSVEENSNQPQHF.